The source of this T cell receptor (beta chain) is a study of OX40 agonist ivuxolimab in advanced cancers. Germline V gives CDR1 LNHDA, CDR2 SQIVND (reference sequence). The CDR3 is 13 amino acids. The V and J ends lost 1 base and 6 bases respectively, with 7 bases between them. Comments on this clone: The antigen is not known.

Points from the study as a whole: At 0.1 to 3.0 mg/kg and by week 6, clonal expansion occurred in CD4+ and CD8+ blood T cells. Averaging showed that CD8+ T cells had more expanded clones than CD4+ did.

The method was immunoSEQ multiplex PCR; TCRdb's version includes in-frame clones alone and lacks a portion of them. The sample records about 70,000 clones, roughly 78% being singletons. The sequence was obtained from an adult with an advanced solid tumor such as melanoma, head and neck, liver or kidney cancer. This chain links TRBV19 with TRBJ2-1; TRBD1 might be the D (5 bases). The specimen comprised CD4+ or CD8+ T cells sorted from blood, sampled in a trial of the OX40 agonist ivuxolimab. The CDR3 DNA reads TGTGCCAGTAGTATAGGGCAGGGCAATGAGCAGTTCTTC. Translated, it gives CASSIGQGNEQFF.